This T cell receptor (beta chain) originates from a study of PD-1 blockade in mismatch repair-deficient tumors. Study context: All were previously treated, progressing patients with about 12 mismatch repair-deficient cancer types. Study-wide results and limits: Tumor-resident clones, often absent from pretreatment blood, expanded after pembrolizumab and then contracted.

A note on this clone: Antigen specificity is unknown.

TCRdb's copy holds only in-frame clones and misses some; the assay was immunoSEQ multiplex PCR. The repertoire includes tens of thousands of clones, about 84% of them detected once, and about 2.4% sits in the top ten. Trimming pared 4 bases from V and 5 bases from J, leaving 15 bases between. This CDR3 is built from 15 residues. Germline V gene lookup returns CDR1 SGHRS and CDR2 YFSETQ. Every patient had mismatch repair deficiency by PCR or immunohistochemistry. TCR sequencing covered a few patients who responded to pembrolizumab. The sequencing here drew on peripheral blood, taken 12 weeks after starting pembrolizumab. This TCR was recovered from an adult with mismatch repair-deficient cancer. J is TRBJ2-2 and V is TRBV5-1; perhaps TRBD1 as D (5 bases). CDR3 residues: CASSLRGMGTGELFF. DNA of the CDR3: TGCGCCAGCAGCCTAAGGGGTATGGGGACCGGGGAGCTGTTTTTT.